The present entry profiles one T cell receptor (beta chain) with its context. The record originates from a study of blood T cell repertoires in COVID-19. Individuals aged about 18 to 89 years were recruited from 24 US areas. Cohorts were based on clinical histories the participants reported. People in the exposed group encountered a COVID-19 case within 2 weeks before entering the study. The assay was immunoSEQ multiplex PCR, and TCRdb's table has in-frame clones only and misses some. The table records around 400,000 clones, about nine tenths of them present only once. The germline gives CDR1 KGHSH, CDR2 LQKENI. This CDR3 comprises 15 residues. Unmatched junction bases numbered 4, after V lost 1 base and J lost 8 bases.

This TCR derives from a woman in her thirties or forties who had been exposed to COVID-19. The sample was PBMCs or T cells enriched from blood (not recorded which). This chain links TRBV18 with TRBJ1-6; the match to TRBD1 covers 8 bases. The CDR3 sequence: CASSPLGQGDSPLHF. The CDR3, as DNA: TGTGCCAGCTCACCACTTGGACAGGGAGATTCACCCCTCCACTTT.